These 19 T cell receptor beta chains came from one sample sequenced in a study of cytomegalovirus exposure and HLA in healthy donors. PCR involved 60 Vbeta and 13 Jbeta primers. Assay: immunoSEQ multiplex PCR; the TCRdb copy retains only in-frame clones and omits some. Of about 120,000 clones in the sample, over 70% were seen once. The sequencing sample was made of PBMCs. Receptors were obtained from a middle-aged woman in good health and CMV-seropositive.

This clone was seen a handful of times. The chain recombines TRBV6-5 with TRBJ1-1, with TRBD1 matching over 7 bases. This CDR3 has 14 amino acids. The germline V gene encodes CDR1 MNHEY and CDR2 SVGAGI. J gave up 8 bases and V 5 bases, and 11 bases lay outside the gene matches. As DNA, the CDR3 is TGTGCCAGCAGTCGCGGCATAGGGGGCCGAGAAGCTTTCTTT. Protein sequence: CASSRGIGGREAFF.

In DNA, the CDR3 is TGTGCCAGCAGCTACTCCGGGACATCGAATGCGGCCCAGCATTTT. Translation gives CASSYSGTSNAAQHF. The chain joins TRBV2 to TRBJ1-5; D perhaps matches TRBD1 (6 bases). Per germline, CDR1 SNHLY and CDR2 FYNNEI. V was shortened by 6 bases and J by 11 bases, with 23 bases between the two germline ends. The CDR3 loop spans 15 amino acids. Based on the CDR3 plus reference TRBV2 and TRBJ1-5, the full variable domain is EPEVTQTPSHQVTQMGQEVILRCVPISNHLYFYWYRQILGQKVEFLVSFYNNEISEKSEIFDDQFSVERPDGSNFTLKIRSTKLEDSAMYFCASSYSGTSNAAQHFGDGTRLSIL.

This clone has just a few counts. Other DNA sequences of this sample code for an identical CDR3. The J gene is TRBJ2-3, the V gene TRBV5-1; D perhaps matches TRBD1 (7 bases). This CDR3 spans 14 amino acids. CDR1 SGHRS and CDR2 YFSETQ come from the germline V gene. The V and J ends lost 4 bases and 2 bases respectively, with 11 bases between them. The CDR3 DNA follows: TGCGCCAGCAGCGGGGGGACAGTCACAGATACGCAGTATTTT. Translated: CASSGGTVTDTQYF.

This chain uses TRBV29-1 with TRBJ1-1, with TRBD1 as a possible D gene (5 bases). Between the trimmed V and J ends, which lost 1 base and 1 base, there was a span of 13 bases. The CDR3 totals 15 residues. Germline CDR1 reads SQVTM; CDR2 reads ANQGSEA. The CDR3 coding sequence is TGCAGCGTTGAAGGTGGGGACTTTGGGAACACTGAAGCTTTCTTT. It translates to CSVEGGDFGNTEAFF.

This chain's CDR3 is CASSGTGYTEAFF. In DNA form, the CDR3 reads TGTGCCAGCAGCGGGACGGGATACACTGAAGCTTTCTTT. This chain joins TRBV9 and TRBJ1-1; D uncertain. Germline V gene data show CDR1 as SGDLS and CDR2 as YYNGEE. The germline V and J ends were trimmed by 3 bases and 3 bases, with 9 bases remaining between them. The CDR3 loop spans 13 amino acids.

This clone has just a few counts. The chain has TRBV18 and TRBJ2-7; 7 nucleotides match TRBD1. CDR1 and CDR2 from the germline V gene are KGHSH and LQKENI. The V gene end was trimmed by 2 bases and the J gene end by 4 bases; junction bases not matched to a gene: 5. The CDR3 is 14 residues long. CDR3 region: CASSPMGQTYEQYF. CDR3 nucleotides: TGTGCCAGCTCACCAATGGGACAGACTTACGAGCAGTACTTC.

The CDR3: CASSDQAGENTQYF. CDR3 sequence (DNA): TGTGCCAGCAGTGACCAAGCGGGGGAAAATACGCAGTATTTT. The chain links TRBV2 to TRBJ2-3, with 8 positions matching TRBD2. The CDR3 is 14 amino acids. Trimming at V came to 3 bases and at J to 7 bases, leaving 6 bases not matched to a gene. CDR1 is SNHLY, CDR2 FYNNEI, per germline.

V gene TRBV29-1 combines with J gene TRBJ1-1, with 7 bases matching TRBD1. The CDR3 length is 14 residues. V was clipped by 6 bases and J by 6 bases; unmatched bases: 13. Germline lookup yields CDR1 SQVTM and CDR2 ANQGSEA. CDR3 coding DNA: TGCAGCGTCCTCGAGGTACAGGGGTTGGCTGAAGCTTTCTTT. Encoded protein: CSVLEVQGLAEAFF.

J is TRBJ2-7 and V is TRBV29-1; weak D call: TRBD1 (6 bases). The germline gives CDR1 SQVTM, CDR2 ANQGSEA. Trimming left V 0 bases short and J 4 bases short, with 16 bases between. This CDR3 has 15 amino acids. This CDR3 is CSVEEKGDLEYEQYF. The CDR3 DNA follows: TGCAGCGTTGAAGAGAAGGGGGACCTGGAATACGAGCAGTACTTC.

This clone appeared a few times. The rearrangement links TRBV4-2 to TRBJ1-2; D not certain. The CDR3 is 15 amino acids. Germline V CDR1 and CDR2: LGHNA, YNFKEQ. Trimming removed 4 bases from V and 4 bases from J, with 16 bases in between. CDR3 nucleotide sequence: TGTGCCAGCAGCCCAGTACCCGGGGTAGGCTATGGCTACACCTTC. Protein: CASSPVPGVGYGYTF.

V gene TRBV28 combines with J gene TRBJ2-7; 7 bases are shared with TRBD1. The J segment lost 0 bases and the V segment lost 4 bases, leaving 3 bases of the junction unmatched. Germline CDR1 MDHEN, CDR2 SYDVKM. This CDR3 has 14 amino acids. This CDR3 is CASSYDRDSYEQYF. The CDR3 coding sequence is TGTGCCAGCAGTTACGACAGGGACTCCTACGAGCAGTACTTC.

J is TRBJ1-1 and V is TRBV14; no reliable D call. V lost 0 bases and J 5 bases, leaving 7 bases between the germline ends. The CDR3 extends over 13 amino acids. Germline CDR1 reads SGHDN; CDR2 reads FVKESK. The CDR3 protein is CASSQDRRTEAFF. The CDR3 bases are TGTGCCAGCAGCCAAGATCGGAGGACTGAAGCTTTCTTT.

With respect to this clone: Other DNA sequences from this sample encode an identical CDR3 as well. The rearrangement uses TRBV30 and TRBJ1-5; 12 bases agree with TRBD1. The V and J ends lost 2 bases and 7 bases, in that order; junction bases with no gene match: 6. The CDR3 totals 15 residues. The germline V gene encodes CDR1 GTSNPN and CDR2 SVGIG (reference sequence). CDR3 coding DNA: TGTGCCTGGAGTTTGGGACAGGGGGCATGGCAGCCCCAGCATTTT. It translates to CAWSLGQGAWQPQHF.

The sample holds a few counts of this clone. This rearrangement joins TRBV6-5 to TRBJ1-5; 7 bases are shared with TRBD1. The length of the CDR3 is 15 residues. Germline CDR1 reads MNHEY; CDR2 reads SVGAGI. Losses at the gene ends were 4 bases for V and 3 bases for J; bases not matched to a gene: 6. Here the CDR3 DNA reads TGTGCCAGCAGTTTCGACAGGGATCCCAATCAGCCCCAGCATTTT. Translation gives CASSFDRDPNQPQHF.

The chain joins TRBV30 to TRBJ2-2; D not certain. Germline CDR1 GTSNPN, CDR2 SVGIG (reference sequence). The CDR3 runs 12 residues. V gave up 7 bases and J gave up 6 bases, with 12 bases separating them. CDR3 sequence: CASIANAGELFF. DNA of the CDR3: TGTGCCTCCATCGCTAACGCCGGGGAGCTGTTTTTT.

This clone was seen a handful of times. This chain uses TRBV6-5 with TRBJ1-4, with a weak D call TRBD1 (6 bases). V dropped 7 bases and J dropped 8 bases, with 17 bases sitting between them. Germline V gene lookup returns CDR1 MNHEY and CDR2 SVGAGI. CDR3 length equals 14 residues. The CDR3 reads CASKTREGGEKLFF. The CDR3 DNA sequence: TGTGCCAGCAAAACCAGGGAGGGGGGCGAAAAACTGTTTTTT.

This clone was seen a few times. At the DNA level, this CDR3 is encoded by other sequences in the same sample as well. V gene TRBV23-1 combines with J gene TRBJ2-3, with D perhaps TRBD2 (5 bases). TRBV23-1 is an ORF, and what it does is uncertain. Trimming took 8 bases from V and 0 from J, leaving 18 bases between them. The CDR3 sequence is 16 residues long. The CDR3 here is CASWGVGDFSTDTQYF. The CDR3 DNA reads as TGCGCCAGCTGGGGAGTCGGAGACTTTAGCACAGATACGCAGTATTTT.

This clone turned up a few times. The rearrangement joins TRBV14 to TRBJ2-1; tentative D call: TRBD1 (6 bases). The CDR3 covers 16 residues. Germline CDR1 and CDR2: SGHDN and FVKESK. V lost 3 bases, J lost 4 bases, and 16 bases lay in between. The CDR3 DNA sequence: TGTGCCAGCAGCCAGTCGACAGGCTGGGGGTACAATGAGCAGTTCTTC. Translation: CASSQSTGWGYNEQFF.

The genes are TRBV5-6 and TRBJ1-2; 8 bases align to TRBD1. The CDR3 length is 14 residues. The germline CDR1 and CDR2 sequences are SGHDT and YYEEEE. The J segment lost 7 bases and the V segment lost 3 bases, leaving 8 bases of the junction unmatched. In nucleotides, the CDR3 is TGTGCCAGCAGCTACCGGCAGGGGGCGCGTGGCTACACCTTC. This encodes CASSYRQGARGYTF. Filled out from reference TRBV5-6 and TRBJ1-2, the complete variable domain reads DAGVTQSPTHLIKTRGQQVTLRCSPKSGHDTVSWYQQALGQGPQFIFQYYEEEERQRGNFPDRFSGHQFPNYSSELNVNALLLGDSALYLCASSYRQGARGYTFGSGTRLTVV.